The 21 T cell receptor beta chains given below trace back to one sample, sequenced in a study of T cells in Graves' hyperthyroidism and ophthalmopathy. Amplification yielded TCR beta CDR3 regions, with RNA transcripts as the source. The study used the HTBI primer set for a first-round RT-PCR of the TCR CDR3. TCRdb reprocessed the multiplex PCR reads with MiXCR, giving one entry per CDR3 protein. The table records 360,000 or so distinct CDR3 sequences, 15% to 20% of them present only once. The specimen sequenced was blood. These receptors all stem from a woman aged 18-29 years with Graves' hyperthyroidism.

This clonotype was picked up many times. V usage is TRBV27 and J usage is TRBJ2-2; possible D gene TRBD1, 6 bases. The ends were cut back, 8 bases at V and 1 base at J, with 11 bases in the middle. The CDR3 loop spans 14 amino acids. Germline assignment: CDR1 MNHEY and CDR2 SMNVEV (reference sequence). The DNA for the CDR3 is TGTGCCAGCGCCCCCAGGGGGAACACCGGGGAGCTGTTTTTT. It yields the protein CASAPRGNTGELFF.

The table lists this clonotype with a few counts. The junction differs from germline at one of its ends, possibly a read error. DNA of the CDR3: TGTTCCAGCAGTGAAGAGGGGGGAAACACCATATATTTT. This codes for CSSSEEGGNTIYF. The V call is TRBV6-1, the J call TRBJ1-3, with D possibly matching TRBD1 (5 bases). The CDR3 spans 13 residues. Germline assignment: CDR1 MNHNS and CDR2 SASEGT.

This chain connects TRBV20-1 to TRBJ2-2; TRBD2 is a possible D gene (6 bases). The V gene's germline CDR1 is DFQATT and CDR2 SNEGSKA (reference sequence). The CDR3 has 13 amino acids. DNA of the CDR3: TGCGGACCTCGGGCGGGGTGGGCCGGGGAGCTGTTTTTT. Translation: CGPRAGWAGELFF.

This clonotype was recorded many times. This rearrangement joins TRBV6-1 to TRBJ2-5; D not resolved. Trimming left V 6 bases short and J 5 bases short, with 13 bases between. Germline loops: CDR1 MNHNS, CDR2 SASEGT. The length of the CDR3 is 13 residues. Written as DNA, the CDR3 is TGTGCCAGCAGCTTCCCTGGTGGCGAGACCCAGTACTTC. Translation gives CASSFPGGETQYF.

This clonotype was seen at least ten times. The rearrangement links TRBV7-2 to TRBJ1-2; D unclear. Germline V gives CDR1 SGHTA, CDR2 FQGNSA. This CDR3 comprises 13 residues. The germline V and J ends were trimmed by 1 base and 7 bases, with 10 bases remaining between them. This CDR3 reads CASSLGRSLGYTF. For the CDR3, the DNA is TGTGCCAGCAGCTTAGGACGGAGCCTTGGCTACACCTTC.

At least ten counts were recorded for this clonotype. J is TRBJ2-7 and V is TRBV12-3 or TRBV12-4; D call uncertain. The CDR3 contains 11 residues. V was cut by 7 bases and J by 9 bases, with 13 bases left in between. The CDR3 bases are TGTGCCAGCACCGATAAGTCGGTGCAGTACTTC. This sequence encodes CASTDKSVQYF.

On this clonotype itself: Just one base apart from a much larger clone, this may be a read error. The gene calls are TRBV7-8 and TRBJ2-7; TRBD1 or TRBD2 may be the D gene (6 bases each). The germline V gene encodes CDR1 SGHVS and CDR2 FQNEAQ. This CDR3 has 15 residues. CDR3 in DNA: TGTGCCAGCAGCCCCAATAGGGGGGAGCCCCACGAGCAGTGCTTC. Encoded protein: CASSPNRGEPHEQCF.

This clonotype was detected many times. The chain links TRBV11-3 to TRBJ2-2, with D unclear. Germline-derived CDR1 and CDR2 are SGHNT and YENEEA. Trimming removed 5 bases at V and 2 bases at J, with 6 bases between. There are 13 residues in the CDR3. CDR3 bases: TGTGCCAGCAGCCTCATTAACACCGGGGAGCTGTTTTTT. This codes for CASSLINTGELFF.

This clonotype came up many times. The genes are TRBV27 and TRBJ2-5; 11 bases agree with TRBD1. Germline loops: CDR1 MNHEY, CDR2 SMNVEV (reference sequence). The CDR3 runs 15 residues. V lost 5 bases to trimming and J lost 5 bases; unmatched junction nucleotides: 7. The CDR3 protein is CASSEWTGGDETQYF. The CDR3 region has the DNA TGTGCCAGCAGTGAATGGACAGGGGGCGATGAGACCCAGTACTTC.

This clonotype was picked up many times. The chain carries TRBV27 and TRBJ2-7; 8 bases are shared with TRBD1. V was clipped by 10 bases and J by 3 bases; unmatched bases: 8. The germline CDR1 and CDR2 sequences are MNHEY and SMNVEV (reference sequence). There are 13 residues in the CDR3. The CDR3 region has the DNA TGTGCCAACCCGGGACAGGTTCTCTACGAGCAGTACTTC. As protein: CANPGQVLYEQYF.

This clonotype has ten or more counts. The rearrangement joins TRBV12-3 or TRBV12-4 to TRBJ1-2; 7 bases are a match to TRBD1. The CDR3 is 14 residues long. J was trimmed by 2 bases and V by 4 bases; bases with no gene match: 4. Here the CDR3 reads CASSSTGRNYGYTF. For the CDR3, the DNA is TGTGCCAGCAGTTCGACAGGGCGGAACTATGGCTACACCTTC.

This clonotype was picked up many times. CDR3 in amino acids: CASSSGQLNTEAFF. CDR3 nucleotides: TGCGCCAGCAGCTCGGGACAGCTGAACACTGAAGCTTTCTTT. The V and J genes are TRBV5-1 and TRBJ1-1, with TRBD1 matching over 7 bases. The CDR3 is made up of 14 amino acids. Germline V CDR1 and CDR2: SGHRS, YFSETQ. V shed 3 bases, J shed 0 bases, and the junction held 2 bases outside the gene matches.

This clonotype has a single count. The V gene is TRBV20-1, the J gene TRBJ1-2; the D gene is possibly TRBD1 (6 bases). The CDR3 spans 15 residues. Germline V gives CDR1 DFQATT, CDR2 SNEGSKA (reference sequence). Trimming removed 6 bases at V and 1 base at J, with 18 bases between. CDR3 in amino acids: CSAIVTGFINYGYTF. In DNA form, the CDR3 reads TGCAGTGCGATCGTGACAGGCTTTATTAACTATGGCTACACCTTC.

At least ten counts were recorded for this clonotype. This sequence joins TRBV28 and TRBJ1-5; D gene ambiguous. The germline V and J ends were trimmed by 5 bases and 3 bases, with 14 bases remaining between them. Germline V gives CDR1 MDHEN, CDR2 SYDVKM. The CDR3 consists of 15 residues. DNA for the CDR3: TGTGCCAGCAGTCCGCAGGTTTATAACAATCAGCCCCAGCATTTT. Protein product: CASSPQVYNNQPQHF.

This clonotype was detected a few times. This could be a read error, since a much larger clone is one nucleotide away. The rearrangement joins TRBV6-1 to TRBJ1-1; the D gene is possibly TRBD1 (5 bases). The CDR3 contains 12 residues. Germline V lookup: CDR1 MNHNS, CDR2 SASEGT. CDR3 protein: CASSVGPTEACF. The CDR3 DNA reads as TGTGCCAGCAGTGTGGGGCCCACTGAAGCTTGCTTT.

At least ten counts were recorded for this clonotype. The chain recombines TRBV30 with TRBJ1-2; D is unresolved. Germline CDR1 GTSNPN, CDR2 SVGIG (reference sequence). Trimming took off 4 bases at V and 8 bases at J, with 17 bases between the two ends. This CDR3 spans 13 amino acids. The CDR3 loop reads CAWIRRALDGYTF. The CDR3 coding sequence is TGTGCCTGGATTCGCCGGGCTCTGGACGGCTACACCTTC.

This clonotype has at least ten counts. The rearrangement uses TRBV24-1 and TRBJ1-2; a weak D match, TRBD1 (6 bases). Germline-derived CDR1 and CDR2 are KGHDR and SFDVKD. CDR3 length equals 12 residues. Between the trimmed V and J ends, which lost 5 bases and 9 bases, there was a span of 12 bases. Here the CDR3 DNA reads TGTGCCACCAGTGTGGACAGCCGGAGCTACACCTTC. Residues: CATSVDSRSYTF.

In this sample, this clonotype turned up many times. The chain combines TRBV20-1 with TRBJ2-7; TRBD2 matches 7 bases. J lost 2 bases, V lost 6 bases, and 13 bases had no gene match. The CDR3 consists of 15 residues. CDR1 is DFQATT and CDR2 is SNEGSKA in the germline V gene (reference sequence). The CDR3 bases are TGCAGTGCCCCTCAAGCGGGGAAGACTCCCTACGAGCAGTACTTC. Protein: CSAPQAGKTPYEQYF.

This clonotype was observed a handful of times. A read error is possible here, since a much larger clone lies one base away. V usage is TRBV24-1 and J usage is TRBJ2-2, with D perhaps TRBD2 (5 bases). The CDR3 spans 14 residues. CDR1 is KGHDR and CDR2 is SFDVKD in the germline V gene. The CDR3 bases are TGTGCCACCAGTGATTCGGGATCCACCGGGGAGCTGTGTTTT. Its translation is CATSDSGSTGELCF.

In this sample, this clonotype turned up many times. The chain carries TRBV20-1 and TRBJ2-5; D possibly uses TRBD1 or TRBD2 (6 bases each). CDR1 DFQATT and CDR2 SNEGSKA come from the germline V gene (reference sequence). The CDR3 runs to 15 residues. V was cut by 3 bases and J by 4 bases, with 18 bases left in between. CDR3 in amino acids: CSASARTAGGETQYF. The CDR3 coding sequence is TGCAGTGCTAGCGCTAGGACAGCGGGCGGAGAGACCCAGTACTTC.

This clonotype was recorded many times. V gene TRBV2 combines with J gene TRBJ2-7; D is uncertain. Trimming cost V 7 bases and J 4 bases, with 11 bases left between them. In germline, CDR1 is SNHLY, CDR2 FYNNEI. This CDR3 spans 12 amino acids. In nucleotides, the CDR3 is TGTGCCAGCACTTGGGCCTCATACGAGCAGTACTTC. Its protein is CASTWASYEQYF.